This T cell receptor beta chain was retrieved from a study of T cell changes during pregnancy in multiple sclerosis (dated by TCRdb to about 2019). Study-level background: The study examined how the T cell repertoire changed over the course of pregnancy in women with multiple sclerosis.

About this clone itself: There is no known antigen for this receptor. There are no base qualities to consult, and no much larger clone falls within one base.

Libraries were built with the immunoSEQ multiplex PCR assay. TCRdb retrieved this table from immuneACCESS and kept in-frame rearrangements only. Not all clones are present; in checked studies, unresolved V genes account for under half, and no reason is known for the remainder. Across this sample there are about 79,000 clones, with approximately 90% seen only once. Around 0.45% of the sample is in the top ten clones. CDR3 length: 16 amino acids, cysteine to phenylalanine. Only CDR3 DNA remains: 48 bases, in frame from the first base. The trim is 1 base for V and 5 bases for J, with a gap of 17 bases between the germline ends. Per the germline V gene, KGHSH is the CDR1 and LQKENI is the CDR2.

This clonotype originated in a female donor with multiple sclerosis, enrolled in a pregnancy study. The V and J genes are TRBV18 and TRBJ1-2; a tentative D match to TRBD1 spans 6 bases. Sequenced material: CD4+ T cells from peripheral blood mononuclear cells, taken in the second trimester of pregnancy. At the DNA level, the sequence is TGTGCCAGCTCACCACGGGGCGGGGGCGAGGGATATGGCTACACCTTC. The resulting protein is CASSPRGGGEGYGYTF. The reference TRBV18 and TRBJ1-2 proteins fill in what lies around the CDR3, so the full variable domain reads NAGVMQNPRHLVRRRGQEARLRCSPMKGHSHVYWYRQLPEEGLKFMVYLQKENIIDESGMPKERFSAEFPKEGPSILRIQQVVRGDSAAYFCASSPRGGGEGYGYTFGSGTRLTVV.